The 25 T cell receptor beta chains in this list originate from one sample, sequenced in a study of blood T cell repertoires in COVID-19 (dated by TCRdb to the early 2020s). The receptor library was made with the immunoSEQ multiplex PCR assay. What TCRdb holds here is the immuneACCESS table cut down to in-frame rearrangements. Part of the clones is not present; checked against another copy, under half of the missing clones reflect an unresolved V gene, and the others are unexplained. Recorded for this sample are 70,000 to 100,000 clones; around nine tenths of them occurred a single time. Clones ranked in the top ten supply more than 1.5% of the sample. The sequenced material came from peripheral blood. Receptor source: a man aged 60-69 years with acute or convalescent COVID-19.

The genes are TRBV5-1 and TRBJ2-3; D possibly corresponds to TRBD2 (6 bases). Germline CDR1 SGHRS, CDR2 YFSETQ. This CDR3 is 17 amino acids long. The V end was cut by 0 bases, the J end by 2 bases, with 16 bases between. Written as DNA, the CDR3 is TGCGCCAGCAGCTTGGCCCGGGGCGGCGGGAACACAGATACGCAGTATTTT. It specifies CASSLARGGGNTDTQYF.

The table lists this clone with a count of one. The rearrangement uses TRBV4-2 and TRBJ2-2, with TRBD1 matching 9 bases. Germline CDR1 and CDR2: LGHNA and YNFKEQ. The CDR3 has 16 residues. V shed 4 bases, J shed 6 bases, and the junction held 9 bases outside the gene matches. CDR3 amino acids: CASSPGTGRLAGELFF. DNA of the CDR3: TGTGCCAGCAGCCCAGGGACAGGGCGGTTAGCCGGGGAGCTGTTTTTT.

The chain employs TRBV5-6 and TRBJ1-1; D gene unclear. The CDR3 length is 12 residues. Trimming stripped 4 bases from V and 3 bases from J, with 7 bases between. Germline V lookup: CDR1 SGHDT, CDR2 YYEEEE. CDR3 DNA: TGTGCCAGCAGCCTAACTGACACTGAAGCTTTCTTT. This sequence encodes CASSLTDTEAFF.

This clone has just a few counts. The chain employs TRBV5-4 and TRBJ1-3, with 7 bases fitting TRBD1. The CDR3 is made up of 15 amino acids. V was clipped by 0 bases and J by 4 bases; unmatched bases: 4. Germline V gives CDR1 SGHNT, CDR2 YYREEE (reference sequence). The DNA for the CDR3 is TGTGCCAGCAGCTTGGACAGGGGCGGAGGAAACACCATATATTTT. Amino acid sequence: CASSLDRGGGNTIYF.

The rearrangement joins TRBV29-1 to TRBJ2-7, with D perhaps TRBD1 (5 bases). The germline V gene has CDR1 SQVTM and CDR2 ANQGSEA. The length of the CDR3 is 12 residues. V was trimmed by 3 bases and J by 5 bases, leaving 11 bases between them. CDR3 sequence reads: CSVEWSGNEQYF. CDR3 in DNA: TGCAGCGTTGAGTGGTCAGGGAACGAGCAGTACTTC.

J is TRBJ2-2 and V is TRBV4-3, with D maybe TRBD2 (7 bases). This CDR3 is 16 amino acids long. V was pared by 0 bases and J by 2 bases, with 10 bases between. Per germline, CDR1 LGHNA and CDR2 YSLEER. The DNA of the CDR3 is TGCGCCAGCAGCCAAGAAGGGGGGGCTAACACCGGGGAGCTGTTTTTT. Translated, it gives CASSQEGGANTGELFF.

This chain links TRBV5-1 with TRBJ2-3; 12 bases match TRBD2. The CDR3 has 17 residues. Trimming removed 2 bases from V and 2 bases from J; junction bases left unmatched: 6. The V gene's germline CDR1 is SGHRS and CDR2 YFSETQ. DNA of the CDR3: TGCGCCAGCAGCTTCCGACTAGCGGGAGCCTACACAGATACGCAGTATTTT. Its translation is CASSFRLAGAYTDTQYF.

The chain recombines TRBV11-3 with TRBJ2-3; no clear D gene. Trimming stripped 1 base from V and 2 bases from J, with 4 bases between. The CDR3 is made up of 13 amino acids. Germline V gene lookup returns CDR1 SGHNT and CDR2 YENEEA. CDR3 nucleotides: TGTGCCAGCAGCTTAGGCTACACAGATACGCAGTATTTT. This encodes CASSLGYTDTQYF.

The gene calls are TRBV19 and TRBJ1-2, with 8 bases identical to TRBD1. The CDR3 extends over 14 amino acids. V trimming: 5 bases; J trimming: 8 bases; junction bases outside the gene matches: 10. Germline CDR1 and CDR2: LNHDA and SQIVND (reference sequence). The CDR3 DNA reads as TGTGCCAGTAGTTCCGGACAGGGATTTTGGGGCTACACCTTC. It specifies CASSSGQGFWGYTF.

V usage is TRBV30 and J usage is TRBJ2-3; TRBD2 agrees at 9 bases. CDR1 and CDR2 (germline): GTSNPN, SVGIG (reference sequence). The CDR3 sequence is 16 residues long. The ends lost 4 bases at V and 2 bases at J; junction bases unmatched: 10. In nucleotides, the CDR3 is TGTGCCTGGAATGTAGGGCTAGCGGGGCCCACAGATACGCAGTATTTT. Protein sequence: CAWNVGLAGPTDTQYF.

The rearrangement joins TRBV2 to TRBJ1-1; D unresolved. This CDR3 comprises 13 residues. Per germline, CDR1 SNHLY and CDR2 FYNNEI. V was trimmed by 4 bases and J by 0 bases, leaving 6 bases between them. The CDR3, as DNA: TGTGCCAGCAGTGTACAGCTGAACACTGAAGCTTTCTTT. This codes for CASSVQLNTEAFF.

V gene TRBV19 combines with J gene TRBJ1-1; D may be TRBD1 (5 bases). The CDR3 totals 13 residues. Germline V gene lookup returns CDR1 LNHDA and CDR2 SQIVND (reference sequence). V was pared by 8 bases and J by 7 bases, with 17 bases between. In DNA form, the CDR3 reads TGTGCCAGTGCCCTCGAAGGGCAGGGTGAAGCTTTCTTT. This gives the protein CASALEGQGEAFF.

This chain links TRBV9 with TRBJ2-7; the match to TRBD2 covers 7 bases. The germline V gene has CDR1 SGDLS and CDR2 YYNGEE. This CDR3 has 14 amino acids. V shed 3 bases and J 0 bases; nucleotides not matched to a gene: 3. The CDR3 spells CASSGGGSSYEQYF. As DNA, the CDR3 is TGTGCCAGCAGCGGCGGCGGGAGCTCCTACGAGCAGTACTTC.

This chain joins TRBV12-3 or TRBV12-4 and TRBJ1-3; D remains ambiguous. Trimming cost V 5 bases and J 2 bases, with 7 bases left between them. The CDR3 spans 13 residues. The CDR3 DNA sequence: TGTGCCAGCAGTAAAATAACTGGAAACACCATATATTTT. As protein: CASSKITGNTIYF.

The rearrangement joins TRBV30 to TRBJ1-3; 7 positions match TRBD1. CDR1 and CDR2 (germline): GTSNPN, SVGIG (reference sequence). The CDR3 loop spans 19 amino acids. V lost 0 bases and J lost 0; bases outside the gene matches: 14. CDR3 nucleotide sequence: TGTGCCTGGAGTGTTGATAGGGGGCGATCCCGGAGCTCTGGAAACACCATATATTTT. The encoded protein is CAWSVDRGRSRSSGNTIYF.

This chain joins TRBV2 and TRBJ2-1, with 9 bases matching TRBD2. V shed 6 bases, J shed 6 bases, and the junction held 9 bases outside the gene matches. The CDR3 covers 15 residues. The germline CDR1 and CDR2 sequences are SNHLY and FYNNEI. For the CDR3, the DNA is TGTGCCAGCAGCCTGACTAGCGGTTTTTCCAATGAGCAGTTCTTC. It yields the protein CASSLTSGFSNEQFF.

The V and J genes are TRBV5-6 and TRBJ1-2, with D possibly being TRBD1 (6 bases). Trimming shortened V by 1 base and J by 2 bases, and 12 bases separated the two germline ends. CDR1 is SGHDT and CDR2 is YYEEEE in the germline V gene. The CDR3 loop spans 15 amino acids. CDR3 protein: CASSLLQGDNYGYTF. As DNA, the CDR3 is TGTGCCAGCAGCTTGTTACAGGGCGACAACTATGGCTACACCTTC.

V is TRBV5-4 and J is TRBJ2-1, with D perhaps matching TRBD2 (6 bases). V dropped 0 bases and J dropped 11 bases, with 12 bases sitting between them. Germline assignment: CDR1 SGHNT and CDR2 YYREEE (reference sequence). CDR3 length: 13 amino acids. The CDR3 region is CASSLGGKRQQFF. CDR3 nucleotide sequence: TGTGCCAGCAGCTTGGGCGGGAAAAGGCAGCAGTTCTTC.

CDR3 in amino acids: CASSSTGPNEKLFF. The CDR3 DNA reads TGTGCCAGCAGTTCAACAGGACCTAATGAAAAACTGTTTTTT. V gene TRBV28 combines with J gene TRBJ1-4, with D maybe TRBD1 (5 bases). Between the trimmed V and J ends, which lost 4 bases and 3 bases, there was a span of 9 bases. The CDR3 is made up of 14 amino acids. Germline CDR1 and CDR2: MDHEN and SYDVKM.

The V call is TRBV29-1, the J call TRBJ1-4; D is undetermined. Germline V gene lookup returns CDR1 SQVTM and CDR2 ANQGSEA. V was pared by 4 bases and J by 0 bases, with 6 bases between. This CDR3 contains 13 residues. The CDR3 DNA reads TGCAGCGTTGGGAGTTCAACTAATGAAAAACTGTTTTTT. Translated: CSVGSSTNEKLFF.

The chain is built from TRBV3-1 (or the pseudogene TRBV3-2) and TRBJ1-4; weak D call: TRBD1 (5 bases). CDR3 length: 16 residues. CDR1 LGHDT and CDR2 YNNKEL come from the germline V gene (reference sequence). Trimming cost V 3 bases and J 4 bases, with 15 bases left between them. CDR3 bases: TGTGCCAGCAGCCACGCCTCAGGGTCGGGTAATGAAAAACTGTTTTTT. It translates to CASSHASGSGNEKLFF.

The CDR3 is CASSLGGVGTDTQYF. CDR3 sequence (DNA): TGTGCCAGCAGCTTAGGGGGTGTAGGCACAGATACGCAGTATTTT. This chain connects TRBV5-4 to TRBJ2-3, with TRBD1 as a possible D gene (6 bases). The CDR3 consists of 15 residues. Germline values: CDR1 SGHNT, CDR2 YYREEE (reference sequence). V lost 2 bases, J lost 1 base, and 11 bases lay in between. The full variable domain, rest sourced from reference TRBV5-4 and TRBJ2-3, is ETGVTQSPTHLIKTRGQQVTLRCSSQSGHNTVSWYQQALGQGPQFIFQYYREEENGRGNFPPRFSGLQFPNYSSELNVNALELDDSALYLCASSLGGVGTDTQYFGPGTRLTVL.

CDR3 coding DNA: TGCAGTGCTAGAGGGAGGGTAGAGCAGTACTTC. The encoded protein is CSARGRVEQYF. V and J are TRBV20-1 and TRBJ2-7, with D possibly matching TRBD2 (6 bases). V lost 1 base to trimming and J lost 7 bases, with 8 bases between them. CDR1 and CDR2 from the germline V gene are DFQATT and SNEGSKA (reference sequence). The CDR3 spans 11 residues.

This chain joins TRBV5-1 and TRBJ1-2; 9 bases are shared with TRBD1. The CDR3 spans 15 residues. Unmatched junction bases numbered 13, after V lost 6 bases and J lost 7 bases. Germline-derived CDR1 and CDR2 are SGHRS and YFSETQ. CDR3 in amino acids: CASNTGTGRIAGYTF. CDR3 coding DNA: TGCGCCAGCAACACCGGGACAGGGAGAATCGCTGGCTACACCTTC.

The gene calls are TRBV11-2 and TRBJ2-7; the D gene is possibly TRBD2 (6 bases). Trimming took off 5 bases at V and 0 bases at J, with 11 bases between the two ends. Germline loops: CDR1 SGHAT, CDR2 FQNNGV. The CDR3 is 14 amino acids. This CDR3 is CASSPGSPSYEQYF. The CDR3 nucleotides read TGTGCCAGCAGCCCCGGGAGCCCCTCCTACGAGCAGTACTTC. Drawing the rest from reference TRBV11-2 and TRBJ2-7, the complete variable domain is EAGVAQSPRYKIIEKRQSVAFWCNPISGHATLYWYQQILGQGPKLLIQFQNNGVVDDSQLPKDRFSAERLKGVDSTLKIQPAKLEDSAVYLCASSPGSPSYEQYFGPGTRLTVT.